This record covers a single T cell receptor beta chain. There are 15 residues in the CDR3. Trimming stripped 0 bases from V and 1 base from J, with 10 bases between. Germline V gives CDR1 SGHDT, CDR2 YYEEEE. TCRdb's copy holds only in-frame clones and misses some; the assay was immunoSEQ multiplex PCR. Of hundreds of thousands of clones in the sample, around four fifths were seen once. The entry originates in a study of cytotoxic CD8 clonotypes in ibrutinib-treated CLL. The gene calls are TRBV5-6 and TRBJ2-5, with D possibly TRBD1 on 6 matching bases. The sample was PBMCs, taken before ibrutinib treatment. The receptor's source is a human donor with chronic lymphocytic leukemia. DNA for the CDR3: TGTGCCAGCAGCTTGGCAGGGGCCCCCCAAGAGACCCAGTACTTC. It is translated as CASSLAGAPQETQYF.